The 24 T cell receptor beta chains listed next were all sequenced from one sample in a study of shared T cell receptors in the human thymus. This table comes from immunoSEQ multiplex PCR, and its TCRdb copy is limited to in-frame clones, with some not included. Here the sample spans 630,000 or so clones, about 89% being singletons. Another study also made use of these data, one on human thymus T cells.

Sequencing was done on a sample of thymocytes. Source of these receptors: a boy in the first two years of life with a congenital heart defect.

This clone was picked up one time. This chain links TRBV9 with TRBJ2-3, with 8 bases that match TRBD2. The CDR3 spans 16 residues. CDR1 SGDLS and CDR2 YYNGEE come from the germline V gene. V shed 4 bases, J shed 3 bases, and the junction held 10 bases outside the gene matches. CDR3 coding DNA: TGTGCCAGCAGCAGAAGTAGCGGGGCGATTACAGATACGCAGTATTTT. Translating gives CASSRSSGAITDTQYF.

The chain carries TRBV29-1 and TRBJ2-3; weak D call: TRBD2 (6 bases). Germline lookup yields CDR1 SQVTM and CDR2 ANQGSEA. Trimming took 3 bases from V and 0 from J, leaving 7 bases between them. CDR3 length: 13 amino acids. DNA of the CDR3: TGCAGCGTTGAGGGGACTAGCACAGATACGCAGTATTTT. It encodes CSVEGTSTDTQYF.

This chain links TRBV28 with TRBJ2-7; TRBD1 might be the D (5 bases). The CDR3 spans 14 residues. The germline V gene encodes CDR1 MDHEN and CDR2 SYDVKM. Deletions cut 3 bases from V and 5 bases from J, with 14 bases between. CDR3 residues: CASSFRAGINEQYF. The CDR3, as DNA: TGTGCCAGCAGTTTTCGGGCAGGGATCAACGAGCAGTACTTC. Using reference TRBV28 and TRBJ2-7 for the parts outside the CDR3, the full variable domain is DVKVTQSSRYLVKRTGEKVFLECVQDMDHENMFWYRQDPGLGLRLIYFSYDVKMKEKGDIPEGYSVSREKKERFSLILESASTNQTSMYLCASSFRAGINEQYFGPGTRLTVT.

The V call is TRBV28, the J call TRBJ1-5; 7 positions match TRBD1. Trimming removed 6 bases from V and 7 bases from J; junction bases left unmatched: 12. The germline V gene has CDR1 MDHEN and CDR2 SYDVKM. This CDR3 is 15 amino acids long. The CDR3 loop reads CASSPSDRRRQPQHF. In DNA form, the CDR3 reads TGTGCCAGCAGCCCCTCGGACAGGCGGCGACAGCCCCAGCATTTT.

The chain is built from TRBV28 and TRBJ2-2, with 9 bases matching TRBD2. The CDR3 contains 13 residues. Germline V gene sequence: CDR1 MDHEN, CDR2 SYDVKM. J lost 6 bases, V lost 11 bases, and 7 bases had no gene match. CDR3 DNA: TGTGCCTCTCTAATAGCGGGGGCCGGGGAGCTGTTTTTT. Protein: CASLIAGAGELFF.

This sequence joins TRBV5-6 and TRBJ1-4; D possibly corresponds to TRBD1 (6 bases). This CDR3 is built from 14 residues. Trimming took 4 bases from V and 3 from J, leaving 10 bases between them. CDR1 is SGHDT, CDR2 YYEEEE, per germline. CDR3 residues: CASSLQGSNEKLFF. The CDR3 DNA reads as TGTGCCAGCAGCCTTCAGGGGTCTAATGAAAAACTGTTTTTT.

This clone was detected a few times. The chain employs TRBV6-1 and TRBJ1-1; maybe TRBD1 (5 bases). Germline V lookup: CDR1 MNHNS, CDR2 SASEGT. This CDR3 has 15 residues. With 7 bases removed from V and 1 base from J, the gap between germline ends came to 16 bases. This CDR3 reads CASTSRDSENTEAFF. The CDR3 bases are TGTGCCAGCACCTCCCGAGACAGCGAGAACACTGAAGCTTTCTTT.

The chain combines TRBV6-4 with TRBJ1-1; D gene uncertain. Germline assignment: CDR1 MRHNA and CDR2 SNTAGT. Trimming cost V 5 bases and J 7 bases, with 17 bases left between them. The CDR3 consists of 14 residues. The DNA for the CDR3 is TGTGCCAGCAGTCATCGACATATTGAGTATGAAGCTTTCTTT. Translated: CASSHRHIEYEAFF.

As for this clone: Other nucleotide sequences from this sample produce the same CDR3. The rearrangement uses TRBV28 and TRBJ2-7; a possible D gene is TRBD1 (5 bases). The CDR3 length is 14 residues. Germline CDR1 is MDHEN and CDR2 is SYDVKM. Trimming took 2 bases from V and 0 from J, leaving 8 bases between them. This CDR3 reads CASSLTDSSYEQYF. The CDR3 DNA reads TGTGCCAGCAGTTTAACAGACAGCTCCTACGAGCAGTACTTC. The whole variable domain, remainder taken from reference TRBV28 and TRBJ2-7, is DVKVTQSSRYLVKRTGEKVFLECVQDMDHENMFWYRQDPGLGLRLIYFSYDVKMKEKGDIPEGYSVSREKKERFSLILESASTNQTSMYLCASSLTDSSYEQYFGPGTRLTVT.

The table lists this clone with a few counts. The chain carries TRBV5-8 and TRBJ1-1, with D perhaps TRBD1 (6 bases). V dropped 0 bases and J dropped 2 bases, with 14 bases sitting between them. Per the germline V gene, CDR1 is SGHTS and CDR2 is YDEGEE. The CDR3 length is 16 residues. CDR3 bases: TGTGCCAGCAGCTTGGGCTGGGACAAAGCTAACACTGAAGCTTTCTTT. Residues: CASSLGWDKANTEAFF.

The chain combines TRBV12-5 with TRBJ2-3; 12 nucleotides line up with TRBD2. Germline loops: CDR1 LGHNT, CDR2 FRNRAP. With V trimmed by 2 bases and J by 2 bases, 5 bases remained unmatched. This CDR3 is 17 amino acids long. CDR3 protein: CASGLPGLAGVTDTQYF. The DNA for the CDR3 is TGTGCTAGTGGTTTGCCGGGACTAGCGGGCGTCACAGATACGCAGTATTTT.

J is TRBJ2-1 and V is TRBV6-6; D possibly corresponds to TRBD2 (5 bases). The germline V gene encodes CDR1 MNHNY and CDR2 SVGAGI (reference sequence). V was trimmed by 4 bases and J by 4 bases, leaving 14 bases between them. This CDR3 has 15 residues. The CDR3 loop reads CASSFRGMEYNEQFF. The DNA for the CDR3 is TGTGCCAGCAGTTTCCGAGGGATGGAGTACAATGAGCAGTTCTTC.

The chain joins TRBV9 to TRBJ2-3; 9 nucleotides match TRBD2. This CDR3 has 16 residues. Unmatched junction bases numbered 7, after V lost 4 bases and J lost 1 base. The germline V gene has CDR1 SGDLS and CDR2 YYNGEE. CDR3 DNA: TGTGCCAGCAGCCTGGATAGCGGGGGACGCACAGATACGCAGTATTTT. It is translated as CASSLDSGGRTDTQYF.

The chain has TRBV11-2 and TRBJ2-1; D is ambiguous. Germline CDR1 is SGHAT and CDR2 is FQNNGV. The V end lost 5 bases, the J end lost 7 bases, and 6 bases lay between the germline ends. This CDR3 region has 11 residues. The CDR3 nucleotides read TGTGCCAGCAGCCCTGAGAATGAGCAGTTCTTC. This translates into CASSPENEQFF.

The chain recombines TRBV29-1 with TRBJ2-7; 9 bases line up with TRBD1. Looked up from germline, CDR1 is SQVTM and CDR2 is ANQGSEA. V dropped 4 bases and J dropped 3; count of bases not matched to a gene: 10. CDR3 size: 15 residues. The CDR3 spells CSVGRKDRGIYEQYF. The CDR3 DNA reads as TGCAGCGTTGGGAGGAAGGACAGGGGCATCTACGAGCAGTACTTC.

V and J are TRBV12-5 and TRBJ2-1; D possibly corresponds to TRBD1 (6 bases). The V and J ends lost 4 bases and 8 bases respectively, with 12 bases between them. Per the germline V gene, CDR1 is LGHNT and CDR2 is FRNRAP. The CDR3 contains 13 residues. The CDR3 DNA follows: TGTGCTAGTGGTTCGAACGGACAGTATGAGCAGTTCTTC. Protein sequence: CASGSNGQYEQFF.

The chain uses TRBV6-1 and TRBJ2-1; maybe TRBD2 (6 bases). There are 14 residues in the CDR3. Germline CDR1 MNHNS, CDR2 SASEGT. Trimming shortened V by 7 bases and J by 0 bases, and 10 bases separated the two germline ends. This CDR3 is CASKAGSSYNEQFF. In DNA, the CDR3 is TGTGCCAGCAAGGCCGGGAGCTCCTACAATGAGCAGTTCTTC.

This clone came up a few times. CDR3: CAWSKTGGRYF. Here the CDR3 DNA reads TGTGCCTGGAGCAAGACGGGGGGTAGATACTTC. The V call is TRBV30, the J call TRBJ2-4; 7 nucleotides line up with TRBD2. J was trimmed by 16 bases and V by 3 bases; bases with no gene match: 9. CDR3 length: 11 amino acids. The germline V gene has CDR1 GTSNPN and CDR2 SVGIG (reference sequence).

This clone has just one count. The CDR3 DNA reads TGTGCCATCACTACAGGGAGGGAAGATGAGCAGTTCTTC. As protein: CAITTGREDEQFF. This sequence joins TRBV10-3 and TRBJ2-1; D may be TRBD2 (7 bases). The CDR3 is made up of 13 amino acids. Trimming took off 7 bases at V and 8 bases at J, with 15 bases between the two ends. Germline values: CDR1 ENHRY, CDR2 SYGVKD.

Worth noting for this clone: Additional DNA sequences in this sample encode the identical CDR3. CDR3 coding DNA: TGTGCCAGCAGTTTACGGAGCTCTGGGGCCAACGTCCTGACTTTC. Translation: CASSLRSSGANVLTF. The V and J genes are TRBV28 and TRBJ2-6; D ambiguous. V shed 2 bases and J shed 0 bases, with 5 bases lying between them. CDR3 size: 15 residues. Germline V gene lookup returns CDR1 MDHEN and CDR2 SYDVKM.

The V call is TRBV7-9, the J call TRBJ1-2; TRBD1 is a possible D gene (5 bases). Trimming pared 4 bases from V and 1 base from J, leaving 22 bases between. The CDR3 covers 18 residues. The germline V gene encodes CDR1 SEHNR and CDR2 FQNEAQ (reference sequence). The CDR3 DNA follows: TGTGCCAGCAGCTCTCTTAAGGGACTTCACACGGGTAACTATGGCTACACCTTC. This sequence encodes CASSSLKGLHTGNYGYTF.

The chain uses TRBV5-1 and TRBJ2-4; the match to TRBD2 covers 14 bases. The J segment lost 3 bases and the V segment lost 4 bases, leaving 6 bases of the junction unmatched. The CDR3 is made up of 17 amino acids. Looked up from germline, CDR1 is SGHRS and CDR2 is YFSETQ. The CDR3 nucleotides are TGCGCCAGCAGCGAGGGACTAGCGGGAGTTGGCAAAAACATTCAGTACTTC. It is translated as CASSEGLAGVGKNIQYF.

The rearrangement joins TRBV7-8 to TRBJ2-3; a weak D match, TRBD2 (6 bases). This CDR3 has 16 residues. Germline V gene lookup returns CDR1 SGHVS and CDR2 FQNEAQ. The V end was cut by 5 bases, the J end by 3 bases, with 18 bases between. This CDR3 reads CASSAGTSTHTDTQYF. The CDR3, as DNA: TGTGCCAGCAGCGCGGGAACTAGCACCCATACAGATACGCAGTATTTT.

The chain recombines TRBV15 with TRBJ2-7; 14 nucleotides match TRBD2. The CDR3 contains 18 residues. Germline V gene data show CDR1 as LNHNV and CDR2 as YYDKDF (reference sequence). V shed 0 bases and J 3 bases; nucleotides not matched to a gene: 7. CDR3 in amino acids: CATSRDLWGTSGSYEQYF. CDR3 in DNA: TGTGCCACCAGCAGAGATCTCTGGGGGACTAGCGGGAGCTACGAGCAGTACTTC.